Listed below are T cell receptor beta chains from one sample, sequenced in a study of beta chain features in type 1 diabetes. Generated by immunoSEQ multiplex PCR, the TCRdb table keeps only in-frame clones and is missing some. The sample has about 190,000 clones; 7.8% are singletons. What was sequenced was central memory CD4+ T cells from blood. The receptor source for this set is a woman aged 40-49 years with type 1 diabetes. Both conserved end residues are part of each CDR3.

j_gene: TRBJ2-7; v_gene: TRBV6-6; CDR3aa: CASSNSEEVYEQYF
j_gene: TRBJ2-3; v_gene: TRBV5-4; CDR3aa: CASSPKGAGGLTDTQYF
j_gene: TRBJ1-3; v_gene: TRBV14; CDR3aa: CASSRNAGNTIYF
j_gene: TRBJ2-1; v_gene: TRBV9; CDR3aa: CASSVVYRGEQFF
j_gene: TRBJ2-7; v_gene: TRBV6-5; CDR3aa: CASTHDGGRTYEQYF
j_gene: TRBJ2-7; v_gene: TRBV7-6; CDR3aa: CASSWGTVNPGGYEQYF
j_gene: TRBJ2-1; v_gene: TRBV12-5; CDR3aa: CASGPPSSGKGGEQFF
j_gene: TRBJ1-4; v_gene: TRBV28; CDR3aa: CASSTGNEKLFF
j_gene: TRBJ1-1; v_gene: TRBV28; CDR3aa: CASSFGQKNTEAFF
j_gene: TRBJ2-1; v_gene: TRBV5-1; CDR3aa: CASSLHFQNNEQFF
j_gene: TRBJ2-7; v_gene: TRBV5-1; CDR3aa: CASSLGDRSGDEQYF
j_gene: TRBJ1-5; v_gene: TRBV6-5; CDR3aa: CASSLGASNQPQHF
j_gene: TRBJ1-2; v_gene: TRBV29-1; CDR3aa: CSVDRVYGYTF
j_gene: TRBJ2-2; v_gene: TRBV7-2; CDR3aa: CASSLVSGSGMTGELFF
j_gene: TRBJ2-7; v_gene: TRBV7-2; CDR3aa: CASSFSGTSSYEQYF
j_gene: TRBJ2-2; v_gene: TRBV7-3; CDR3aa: CASSLISSAGELFF
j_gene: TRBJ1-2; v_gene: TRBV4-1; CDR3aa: CASSQVNGGYTF
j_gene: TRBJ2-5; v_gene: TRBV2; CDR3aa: CASSAGTGGETQYF
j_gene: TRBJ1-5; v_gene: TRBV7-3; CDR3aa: CASSFRDNNQPQHF
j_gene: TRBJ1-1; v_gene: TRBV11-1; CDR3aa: CASSLGTANTEAFF
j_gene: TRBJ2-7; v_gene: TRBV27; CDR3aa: CASSLGRAQGEQYF
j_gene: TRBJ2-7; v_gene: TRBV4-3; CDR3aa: CASSQAPGGAYEQYF
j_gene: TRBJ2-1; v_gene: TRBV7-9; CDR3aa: CASSRRGGSNHYNEQFF
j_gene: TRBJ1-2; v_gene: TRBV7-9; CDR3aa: CASRREAVYGYTF
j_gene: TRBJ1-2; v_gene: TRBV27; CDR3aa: CASSPLGTVAAGYTF
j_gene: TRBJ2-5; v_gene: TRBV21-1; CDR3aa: CASSHWDRSGQETQYF
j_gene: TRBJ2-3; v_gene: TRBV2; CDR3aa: CASAGQLGTDTQYF
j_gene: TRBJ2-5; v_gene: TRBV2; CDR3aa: CASSADRNQETQYF
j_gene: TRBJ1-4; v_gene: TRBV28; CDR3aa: CASSSGTGGGEKLFF
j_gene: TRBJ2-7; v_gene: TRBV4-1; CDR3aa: CASSQDPSGRAYEQYF